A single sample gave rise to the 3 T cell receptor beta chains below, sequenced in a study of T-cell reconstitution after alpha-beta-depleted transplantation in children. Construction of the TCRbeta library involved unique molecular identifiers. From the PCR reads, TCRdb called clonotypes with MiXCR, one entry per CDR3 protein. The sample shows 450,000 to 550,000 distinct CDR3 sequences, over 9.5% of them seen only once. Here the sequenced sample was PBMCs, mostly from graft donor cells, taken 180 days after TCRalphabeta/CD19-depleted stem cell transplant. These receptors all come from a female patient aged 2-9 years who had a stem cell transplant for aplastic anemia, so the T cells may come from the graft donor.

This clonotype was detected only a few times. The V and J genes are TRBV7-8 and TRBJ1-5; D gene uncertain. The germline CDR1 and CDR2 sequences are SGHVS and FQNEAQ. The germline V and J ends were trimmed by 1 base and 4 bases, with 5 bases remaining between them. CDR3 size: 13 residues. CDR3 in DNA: TGTGCCAGCAGCTTAGAAGTAAATCAGCCCCAGCATTTT. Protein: CASSLEVNQPQHF.

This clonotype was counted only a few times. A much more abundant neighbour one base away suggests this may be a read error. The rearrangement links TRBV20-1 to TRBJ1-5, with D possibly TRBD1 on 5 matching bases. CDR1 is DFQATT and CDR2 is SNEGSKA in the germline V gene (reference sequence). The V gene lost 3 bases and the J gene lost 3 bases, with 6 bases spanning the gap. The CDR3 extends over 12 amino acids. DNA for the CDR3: TGCAGTGCTAGGGACAACAATCAGCCCCAGCATTTT. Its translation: CSARDNNQPQHF.

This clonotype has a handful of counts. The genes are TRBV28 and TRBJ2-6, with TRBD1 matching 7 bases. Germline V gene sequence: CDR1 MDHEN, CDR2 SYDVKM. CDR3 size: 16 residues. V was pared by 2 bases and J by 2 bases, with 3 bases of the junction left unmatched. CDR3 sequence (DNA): TGTGCCAGCAGTTTAGGACAGGTCCCTGGGGCCAACGTCCTGACTTTC. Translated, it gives CASSLGQVPGANVLTF.